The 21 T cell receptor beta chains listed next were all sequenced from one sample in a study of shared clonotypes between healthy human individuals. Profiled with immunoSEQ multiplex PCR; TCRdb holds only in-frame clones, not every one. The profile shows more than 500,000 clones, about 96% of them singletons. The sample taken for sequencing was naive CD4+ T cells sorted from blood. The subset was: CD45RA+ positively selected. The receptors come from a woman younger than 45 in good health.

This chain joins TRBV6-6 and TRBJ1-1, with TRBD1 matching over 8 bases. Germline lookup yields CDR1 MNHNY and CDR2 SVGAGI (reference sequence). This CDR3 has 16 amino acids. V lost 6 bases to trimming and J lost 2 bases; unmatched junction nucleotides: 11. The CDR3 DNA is TGTGCCAGCAGGCGGCCCACAGGGGGGGACAACACTGAAGCTTTCTTT. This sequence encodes CASRRPTGGDNTEAFF.

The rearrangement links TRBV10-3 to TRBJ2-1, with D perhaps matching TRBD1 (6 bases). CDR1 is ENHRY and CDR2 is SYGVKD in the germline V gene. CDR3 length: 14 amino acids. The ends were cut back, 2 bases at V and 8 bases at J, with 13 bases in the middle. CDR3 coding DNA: TGTGCCATCAGTGAGCTACAGGGTCTATATGAGCAGTTCTTC. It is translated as CAISELQGLYEQFF.

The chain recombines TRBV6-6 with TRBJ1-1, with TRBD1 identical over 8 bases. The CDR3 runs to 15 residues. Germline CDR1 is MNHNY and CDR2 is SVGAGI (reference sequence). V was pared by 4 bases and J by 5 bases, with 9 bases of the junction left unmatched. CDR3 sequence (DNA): TGTGCCAGCAGTTTCAAACAGGGGGGATTGACTGAAGCTTTCTTT. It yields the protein CASSFKQGGLTEAFF.

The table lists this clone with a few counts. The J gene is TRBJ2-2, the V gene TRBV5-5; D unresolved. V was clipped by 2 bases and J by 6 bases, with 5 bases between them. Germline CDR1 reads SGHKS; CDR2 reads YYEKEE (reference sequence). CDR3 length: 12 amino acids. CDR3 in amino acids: CASSFLAGELFF. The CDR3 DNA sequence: TGTGCCAGCAGCTTTTTAGCCGGGGAGCTGTTTTTT.

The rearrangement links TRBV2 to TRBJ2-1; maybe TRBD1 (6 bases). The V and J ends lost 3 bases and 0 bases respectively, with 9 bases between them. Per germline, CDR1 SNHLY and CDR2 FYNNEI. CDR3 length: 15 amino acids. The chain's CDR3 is CASSDLGASYNEQFF. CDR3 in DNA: TGTGCCAGCAGTGATTTGGGGGCCTCCTACAATGAGCAGTTCTTC.

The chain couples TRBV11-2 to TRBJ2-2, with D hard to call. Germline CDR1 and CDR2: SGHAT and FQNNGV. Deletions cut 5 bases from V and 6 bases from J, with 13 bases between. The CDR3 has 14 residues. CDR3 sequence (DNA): TGTGCCAGCAGCCAGATGCGTTTATCCGGGGAGCTGTTTTTT. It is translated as CASSQMRLSGELFF.

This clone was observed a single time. The CDR3 loop reads CASRDLQGTYEQYF. The CDR3 bases are TGCGCCAGCCGAGACCTGCAGGGGACTTACGAGCAGTACTTC. The rearrangement links TRBV5-1 to TRBJ2-7; D possibly uses TRBD1 or TRBD2 (6 bases each). Germline CDR1 is SGHRS and CDR2 is YFSETQ. Between the trimmed V and J ends, which lost 7 bases and 4 bases, there was a span of 18 bases. The CDR3 covers 14 residues.

The CDR3: CASSPQGSESYNEQFF. CDR3 DNA sequence: TGTGCCAGCTCACCACAGGGTAGCGAATCCTACAATGAGCAGTTCTTC. This chain connects TRBV18 to TRBJ2-1; weak D call: TRBD2 (5 bases). This CDR3 is 16 amino acids long. V gave up 1 base and J gave up 1 base, with 11 bases separating them. CDR1 is KGHSH and CDR2 is LQKENI in the germline V gene.

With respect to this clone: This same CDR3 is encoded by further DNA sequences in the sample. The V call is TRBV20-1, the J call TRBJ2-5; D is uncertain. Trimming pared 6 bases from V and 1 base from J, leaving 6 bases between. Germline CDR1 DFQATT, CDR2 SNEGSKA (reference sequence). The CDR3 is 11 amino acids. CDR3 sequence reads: CSARLQETQYF. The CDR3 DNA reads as TGCAGTGCCAGACTCCAAGAGACCCAGTACTTC.

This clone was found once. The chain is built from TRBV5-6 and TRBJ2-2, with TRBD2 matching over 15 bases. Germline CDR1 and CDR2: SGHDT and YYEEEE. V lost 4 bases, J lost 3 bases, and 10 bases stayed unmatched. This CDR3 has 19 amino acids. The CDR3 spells CASSPNRGLAGGYTGELFF. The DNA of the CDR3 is TGTGCCAGCAGCCCGAACCGCGGACTAGCGGGAGGGTACACCGGGGAGCTGTTTTTT.

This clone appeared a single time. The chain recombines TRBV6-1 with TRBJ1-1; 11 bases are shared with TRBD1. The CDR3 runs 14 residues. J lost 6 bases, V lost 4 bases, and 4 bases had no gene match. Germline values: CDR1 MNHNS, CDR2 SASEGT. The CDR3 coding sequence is TGTGCCAGCAGTGGGGACAGGGGGTCGGCTGAAGCTTTCTTT. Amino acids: CASSGDRGSAEAFF.

CDR3 region: CASSPNQLRGSYGYTF. CDR3 nucleotide sequence: TGTGCCAGCAGCCCTAATCAGTTGCGGGGGAGCTATGGCTACACCTTC. The V gene is TRBV7-9, the J gene TRBJ1-2; possibly TRBD1 for D (5 bases). Germline V gene sequence: CDR1 SEHNR, CDR2 FQNEAQ (reference sequence). This CDR3 comprises 16 residues. Trimming stripped 5 bases from V and 4 bases from J, with 20 bases between.

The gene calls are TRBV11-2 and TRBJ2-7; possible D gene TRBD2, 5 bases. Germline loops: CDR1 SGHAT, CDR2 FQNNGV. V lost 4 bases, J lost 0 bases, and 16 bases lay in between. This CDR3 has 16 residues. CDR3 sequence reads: CASSSAEDRSSYEQYF. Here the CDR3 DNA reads TGTGCCAGCAGCTCAGCGGAGGACCGGAGCTCCTACGAGCAGTACTTC.

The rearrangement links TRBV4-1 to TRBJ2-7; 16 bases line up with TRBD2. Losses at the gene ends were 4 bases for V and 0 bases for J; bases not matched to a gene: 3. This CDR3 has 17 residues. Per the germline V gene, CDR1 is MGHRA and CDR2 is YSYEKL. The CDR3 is CASSPGLAGGPSYEQYF. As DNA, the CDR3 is TGCGCCAGCAGCCCGGGACTAGCGGGAGGGCCCTCCTACGAGCAGTACTTC.

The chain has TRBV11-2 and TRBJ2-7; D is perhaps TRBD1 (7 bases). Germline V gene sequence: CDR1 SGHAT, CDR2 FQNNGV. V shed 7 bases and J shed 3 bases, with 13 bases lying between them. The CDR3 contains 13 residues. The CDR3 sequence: CASTNRGGYEQYF. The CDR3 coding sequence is TGTGCCAGCACCAACAGGGGAGGCTACGAGCAGTACTTC.

DNA for the CDR3: TGTGCCAGCAGCCTTCATCTTCGACTAGCGGGAGGAACAGATACGCAGTATTTT. Residues: CASSLHLRLAGGTDTQYF. The V and J genes are TRBV28 and TRBJ2-3; 13 bases map to TRBD2. Losses at the gene ends were 6 bases for V and 3 bases for J; bases not matched to a gene: 12. The V gene's germline CDR1 is MDHEN and CDR2 SYDVKM. This CDR3 region has 18 residues.

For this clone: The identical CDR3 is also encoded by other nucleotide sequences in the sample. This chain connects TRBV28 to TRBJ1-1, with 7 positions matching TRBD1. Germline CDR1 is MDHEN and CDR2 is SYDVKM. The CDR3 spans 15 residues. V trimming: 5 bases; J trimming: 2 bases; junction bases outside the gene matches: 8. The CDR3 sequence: CASSPGTAENTEAFF. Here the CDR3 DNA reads TGTGCCAGCAGTCCAGGGACAGCAGAAAACACTGAAGCTTTCTTT.

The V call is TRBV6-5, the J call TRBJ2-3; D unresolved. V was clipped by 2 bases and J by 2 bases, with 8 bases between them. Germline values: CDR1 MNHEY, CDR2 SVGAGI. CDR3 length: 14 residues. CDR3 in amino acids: CASSYAESTDTQYF. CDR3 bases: TGTGCCAGCAGTTACGCTGAATCCACAGATACGCAGTATTTT.

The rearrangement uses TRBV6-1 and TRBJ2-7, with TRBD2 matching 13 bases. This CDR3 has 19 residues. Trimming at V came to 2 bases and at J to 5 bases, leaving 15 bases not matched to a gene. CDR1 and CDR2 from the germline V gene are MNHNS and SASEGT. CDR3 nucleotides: TGTGCCAGCAGTGAAAAGTACGGATGGACTAGCGGGAGCAGAAACGAGCAGTACTTC. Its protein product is CASSEKYGWTSGSRNEQYF.

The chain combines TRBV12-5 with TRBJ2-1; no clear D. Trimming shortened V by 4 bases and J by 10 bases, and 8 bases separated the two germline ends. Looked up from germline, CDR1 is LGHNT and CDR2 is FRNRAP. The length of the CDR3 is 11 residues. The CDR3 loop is CASGSPREQFF. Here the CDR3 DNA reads TGTGCTAGTGGTTCCCCCAGGGAGCAGTTCTTC.

The CDR3 bases are TGTGCCAGCAGTGGGACATCCCCTGGGGCCAACGTCCTGACTTTC. This gives the protein CASSGTSPGANVLTF. The chain uses TRBV2 and TRBJ2-6; D might be TRBD1 (5 bases). CDR3 size: 15 residues. Trimming shortened V by 4 bases and J by 2 bases, and 9 bases separated the two germline ends. Germline lookup yields CDR1 SNHLY and CDR2 FYNNEI.